The 20 T cell receptor beta chains presented below share a single source sample, sequenced in a study of regulatory T cells in long-lasting Graves disease. Investigators prepared the TCR beta libraries by applying iRepertoire HTBI primers and Arm-PCR of CDR3 regions. TCRdb recomputed calls from the multiplex PCR reads with MiXCR, one row per CDR3 protein. The table lists around 400,000 distinct CDR3 sequences, over 20% of them singletons. Time point here: persistent/refractory GD, antithyroid drugs over 5 years with positive TRAb. The TCR library was made from RNA that had been extracted from PBMCs in TRIzol. Sequenced material: peripheral blood mononuclear cells (PBMCs), taken when the disease was refractory, from a patient treated with antithyroid drugs. Source of these receptors: a female donor with Graves disease.

This chain connects TRBV7-9 to TRBJ2-7; D may be TRBD2 (5 bases). This CDR3 spans 16 amino acids. V was shortened by 4 bases and J by 2 bases, with 18 bases between the two germline ends. Germline V gene data show CDR1 as SEHNR and CDR2 as FQNEAQ (reference sequence). The CDR3 DNA follows: TGTGCCAGCAGCTCTTTGGTGGTAGCGTCAACCTACGAGCAGTACTTC. It codes for CASSSLVVASTYEQYF.

This clonotype has ten or more counts. The chain uses TRBV12-3 or TRBV12-4 and TRBJ2-7; tentative D call: TRBD1 (5 bases). The germline V and J ends were trimmed by 4 bases and 0 bases, with 10 bases remaining between them. The CDR3 length is 14 residues. CDR3 region: CASSWGRSSYEQYF. CDR3 nucleotide sequence: TGTGCCAGCAGTTGGGGCAGGAGCTCCTACGAGCAGTACTTC.

The chain combines TRBV25-1 with TRBJ2-5; 10 nucleotides agree with TRBD2. V was pared by 1 base and J by 0 bases, with 11 bases of the junction left unmatched. Germline V gives CDR1 MGHDK, CDR2 SYGVNS. The CDR3 spans 19 residues. Here the CDR3 reads CASSESGTSGTWYQETQYF. DNA for the CDR3: TGTGCCAGCAGTGAATCGGGAACTAGCGGGACCTGGTACCAAGAGACCCAGTACTTC.

This clonotype was found a few times. This chain uses TRBV20-1 with TRBJ1-5; TRBD1 matches at 7 bases. The CDR3 sequence is 15 residues long. V lost 5 bases to trimming and J lost 7 bases; unmatched junction nucleotides: 14. Looked up from germline, CDR1 is DFQATT and CDR2 is SNEGSKA (reference sequence). This CDR3 reads CSAAGGGGDGQPQHF. The DNA for the CDR3 is TGCAGTGCTGCCGGGGGAGGGGGCGATGGACAGCCCCAGCATTTT.

In its sample, this clonotype was seen a few times. This sequence joins TRBV5-8 and TRBJ1-4; D unresolved. CDR1 and CDR2 from the germline V gene are SGHTS and YDEGEE. The CDR3 extends over 16 amino acids. Deletions cut 1 base from V and 3 bases from J, with 13 bases between. CDR3 loop: CASSLSSATSNEKLFF. The CDR3 region has the DNA TGTGCCAGCAGCTTGAGTTCAGCCACTTCTAATGAAAAACTGTTTTTT. Supplemented by reference TRBV5-8 and TRBJ1-4, the full variable domain reads EAGVTQSPTHLIKTRGQQATLRCSPISGHTSVYWYQQALGLGLQFLLWYDEGEERNRGNFPPRFSGRQFPNYSSELNVNALELEDSALYLCASSLSSATSNEKLFFGSGTQLSVL.

This clonotype was detected many times. V and J are TRBV11-2 and TRBJ2-5, with 10 bases lining up with TRBD1. V was clipped by 4 bases and J by 2 bases; unmatched bases: 13. Per the germline V gene, CDR1 is SGHAT and CDR2 is FQNNGV. The CDR3 is 18 residues long. DNA of the CDR3: TGTGCCAGCAGCTCCCCTCGATCCGGGACAGGGGATCAAGAGACCCAGTACTTC. This encodes CASSSPRSGTGDQETQYF.

This clonotype was counted many times. The genes are TRBV3-1 and TRBJ1-2; D is uncertain. Germline V lookup: CDR1 LGHDT, CDR2 YNNKEL (reference sequence). The CDR3 covers 15 residues. With 1 base removed from V and 7 bases from J, the gap between germline ends came to 16 bases. In DNA form, the CDR3 reads TGTGCCAGCAGCCAAGGACGCGGAGAAGGGTCTGGCTACACCTTC. It specifies CASSQGRGEGSGYTF. Full variable domain (missing parts from reference TRBV3-1 and TRBJ1-2): DTAVSQTPKYLVTQMGNDKSIKCEQNLGHDTMYWYKQDSKKFLKIMFSYNNKELIINETVPNRFSPKSPDKAHLNLHINSLELGDSAVYFCASSQGRGEGSGYTFGSGTRLTVV.

CDR3 nucleotides: TGTGCCAGCAGCGTAGCTCAGGGGGACTATGGCTACACCTTC. This sequence encodes CASSVAQGDYGYTF. V and J are TRBV9 and TRBJ1-2, with 7 positions matching TRBD1. CDR1 and CDR2 from the germline V gene are SGDLS and YYNGEE. The CDR3 has 14 residues. After removal of 0 bases from V and 3 bases from J, the junction contained 2 bases not matched to a gene.

This clonotype was recorded at least ten times. The CDR3, as DNA: TGTGCCAGCAGGCCGAGGACCGATAACACTGAAGCTTTCTTT. It translates to CASRPRTDNTEAFF. V is TRBV2 and J is TRBJ1-1; no definite D call. This CDR3 comprises 14 residues. Germline CDR1 SNHLY, CDR2 FYNNEI. The germline V and J ends were trimmed by 6 bases and 2 bases, with 13 bases remaining between them.

The CDR3 region has the DNA TGTGCCAGCAGCGTCACTAGTGGCGGGGAGCTGTTTTTT. This sequence encodes CASSVTSGGELFF. The chain carries TRBV11-2 and TRBJ2-2, with TRBD2 as a possible D gene (5 bases). Trimming shortened V by 5 bases and J by 7 bases, and 11 bases separated the two germline ends. The CDR3 sequence is 13 residues long. Germline assignment: CDR1 SGHAT and CDR2 FQNNGV.

This clonotype was counted ten times or more. The chain links TRBV2 to TRBJ1-2; 10 nucleotides align to TRBD1. Losses at the gene ends were 6 bases for V and 6 bases for J; bases not matched to a gene: 13. The CDR3 is 16 amino acids. Germline CDR1 is SNHLY and CDR2 is FYNNEI. This CDR3 reads CASRGDPGTGVHGYTF. The CDR3, as DNA: TGTGCCAGCAGGGGGGACCCCGGGACAGGGGTCCATGGCTACACCTTC.

This clonotype was detected ten times or more. The V and J genes are TRBV5-1 and TRBJ2-2; D remains unclear. Trimming cost V 1 base and J 4 bases, with 11 bases left between them. This CDR3 spans 15 amino acids. Germline lookup yields CDR1 SGHRS and CDR2 YFSETQ. The DNA of the CDR3 is TGCGCCAGCAGCTTGTCGATCCGAGTCACCGGGGAGCTGTTTTTT. Protein sequence: CASSLSIRVTGELFF.

This clonotype has a count of ten or more. Here the CDR3 reads CASSHRQGETQYF. CDR3 bases: TGTGCCAGCAGTCACAGGCAGGGGGAGACCCAGTACTTC. The chain uses TRBV28 and TRBJ2-5; weak D call: TRBD1 (6 bases). The V end lost 5 bases, the J end lost 5 bases, and 12 bases lay between the germline ends. The V gene's germline CDR1 is MDHEN and CDR2 SYDVKM. CDR3 length: 13 residues.

This clonotype was seen repeatedly, ten times or more. The chain couples TRBV30 to TRBJ1-2, with D unresolved. CDR1 is GTSNPN, CDR2 SVGIG, per germline (reference sequence). CDR3 length equals 12 residues. The V end lost 7 bases, the J end lost 5 bases, and 14 bases lay between the germline ends. The CDR3 DNA reads TGTGCCTCCCGGACGGGTAGATATGGCTACACCTTC. It translates to CASRTGRYGYTF. The complete variable domain, with remaining parts taken from reference TRBV30 and TRBJ1-2, reads SQTIHQWPATLVQPVGSPLSLECTVEGTSNPNLYWYRQAAGRGLQLLFYSVGIGQISSEVPQNLSASRPQDRQFILSSKKLLLSDSGFYLCASRTGRYGYTFGSGTRLTVV.

This clonotype was found a few times. The chain combines TRBV5-1 with TRBJ2-1, with D perhaps assigned TRBD1 or TRBD2 (5 bases each). This CDR3 has 15 residues. The V gene lost 0 bases and the J gene lost 3 bases, with 10 bases spanning the gap. Looked up from germline, CDR1 is SGHRS and CDR2 is YFSETQ. The CDR3 region has the DNA TGCGCCAGCAGCTTGGGGGACGGCCTCTACAATGAGCAGTTCTTC. This codes for CASSLGDGLYNEQFF.

The chain uses TRBV10-3 and TRBJ2-1; 7 bases are shared with TRBD2. The CDR3 totals 14 residues. Germline assignment: CDR1 ENHRY and CDR2 SYGVKD. J lost 5 bases, V lost 3 bases, and 4 bases had no gene match. In DNA, the CDR3 is TGTGCCATCAGTGAAACTAGCGACCACAATGAGCAGTTCTTC. This translates into CAISETSDHNEQFF.

CDR3 amino acids: CASSQGFPGELFF. In DNA, the CDR3 is TGTGCCAGCAGCCAGGGGTTCCCCGGGGAGCTGTTTTTT. The chain is built from TRBV14 and TRBJ2-2; D is ambiguous. V lost 3 bases and J lost 6, with 8 bases in between. This CDR3 spans 13 amino acids. The germline V gene encodes CDR1 SGHDN and CDR2 FVKESK. The variable domain in full, completed from reference TRBV14 and TRBJ2-2, reads EAGVTQFPSHSVIEKGQTVTLRCDPISGHDNLYWYRRVMGKEIKFLLHFVKESKQDESGMPNNRFLAERTGGTYSTLKVQPAELEDSGVYFCASSQGFPGELFFGEGSRLTVL.

There are many counts of this clonotype. The gene calls are TRBV19 and TRBJ2-7; TRBD1 is a possible D gene (6 bases). CDR1 and CDR2 (germline): LNHDA, SQIVND (reference sequence). V was trimmed by 5 bases and J by 3 bases, leaving 14 bases between them. The CDR3 is made up of 14 amino acids. This chain's CDR3 is CASSPGQSYYEQYF. The CDR3 DNA follows: TGTGCCAGTAGTCCCGGACAGTCCTACTACGAGCAGTACTTC.

On this clonotype itself: One junction end disagrees with the germline gene, perhaps due to a read error. The chain has TRBV6-1 and TRBJ1-1; no reliable D call. CDR1 and CDR2 (germline): MNHNS, SASEGT. The CDR3 is 12 amino acids. This CDR3 is CAGSESSVEAFF. CDR3 DNA: TGTGCCGGCAGTGAATCGTCCGTTGAAGCTTTCTTT.

The sample holds many counts of this clonotype. The chain carries TRBV12-3 or TRBV12-4 and TRBJ1-6; D is unclear. V was clipped by 1 base and J by 10 bases, with 14 bases between them. This CDR3 contains 15 residues. The CDR3 sequence is CASSLGVGMGSPLHF. The CDR3 coding sequence is TGTGCCAGCAGTTTAGGGGTTGGGATGGGCTCACCCCTCCACTTT.